This T cell receptor beta chain comes out of a study of OX40 agonist ivuxolimab in advanced cancers. Study as a whole: Patient treatment consisted of intravenous ivuxolimab administration every 2 weeks at 0.01 to 10 mg/kg.

V lost 4 bases to trimming and J lost 7 bases; unmatched junction nucleotides: 8. The germline CDR1 and CDR2 sequences are MNHEY and SVGAGI. The CDR3 has 15 residues. Autoimmune disease history or systemic immunosuppression barred patients. Libraries were prepared by immunoSEQ multiplex PCR; TCRdb keeps only in-frame clonotypes and omits some of them. The sample yields around 55,000 clones, approximately 83% seen once. Notes on the study in general: The authors also found low normalized T-cell clonal expansion in some nonresponders. Within 6 weeks, CD4+ and CD8+ blood T cells expanded clonally at 0.1 to 3.0 mg/kg.

Worth noting for this clone: Its target is unknown.

This chain joins TRBV6-5 and TRBJ1-4, with 8 bases aligning to TRBD1. The receptor was derived from an adult with an advanced solid tumor such as melanoma, head and neck, liver or kidney cancer. The starting material was CD4+ or CD8+ T cells sorted from blood, obtained in a trial of the OX40 agonist ivuxolimab. The CDR3 reads CASSSRTGPGEKLFF. Here the CDR3 DNA reads TGTGCCAGCAGTTCAAGGACAGGGCCGGGTGAAAAACTGTTTTTT.